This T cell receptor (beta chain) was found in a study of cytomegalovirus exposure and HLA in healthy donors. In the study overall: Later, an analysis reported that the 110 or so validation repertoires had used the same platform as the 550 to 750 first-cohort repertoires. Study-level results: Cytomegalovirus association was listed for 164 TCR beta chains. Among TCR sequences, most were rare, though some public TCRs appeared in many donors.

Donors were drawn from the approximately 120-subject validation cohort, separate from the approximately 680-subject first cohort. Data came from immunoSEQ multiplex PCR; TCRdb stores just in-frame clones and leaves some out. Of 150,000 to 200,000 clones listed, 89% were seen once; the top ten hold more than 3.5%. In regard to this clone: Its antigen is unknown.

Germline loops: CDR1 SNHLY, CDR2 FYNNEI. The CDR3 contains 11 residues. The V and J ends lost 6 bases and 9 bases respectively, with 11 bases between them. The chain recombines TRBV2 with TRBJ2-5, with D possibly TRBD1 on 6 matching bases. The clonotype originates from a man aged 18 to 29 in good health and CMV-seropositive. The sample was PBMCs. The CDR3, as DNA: TGTGCCAGCAGCCAGGGGTTGCCCCAGTACTTC. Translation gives CASSQGLPQYF.